Listed below are T cell receptor beta chains from one sample, sequenced in a study of regulatory T cells in long-lasting Graves disease. TCRdb fed the multiplex PCR reads into MiXCR, producing one record per CDR3 protein. This table holds around 250,000 distinct CDR3 sequences, around 17% found once. The sequencing here drew on peripheral blood mononuclear cells (PBMCs), taken at new diagnosis, from a patient treated with antithyroid drugs. The receptors shown here come from a female donor with Graves disease. The CDR3 runs from the conserved cysteine through the conserved F or W. A D gene is named only where the DNA matches it firmly. Expanded clones are given a class, and other clones once, few, many or no size at all.

d_gene,j_gene,v_gene,abundance,CDR3nt,CDR3aa
.,TRBJ2-3,TRBV6-5,many,TGTGCCAGCAGTTGGGGGTCCTTGGTAGATACGCAGTATTTT,CASSWGSLVDTQYF
TRBD1,TRBJ2-5,TRBV5-6,many,TGTGCCAGCAGCCGGACAGGGCAAGAGACCCAGTACTTC,CASSRTGQETQYF
.,TRBJ1-4,TRBV11-3,many,TGTGCCAGCACTCGATCGGGGCTCGATGAAAAACTGTTTTTT,CASTRSGLDEKLFF
TRBD2,TRBJ2-2,TRBV7-3,many,TGTGCCAGCAGTCGGACTAGCGGGGTGAACACCGGGGAGCTGTTTTTT,CASSRTSGVNTGELFF
TRBD2,TRBJ2-7,TRBV7-8,few,TGTGCCAGCAGCTTTGTAGAACGAGGACTAGCGGGTCTCTACGAGCAGTACTTC,CASSFVERGLAGLYEQYF
.,TRBJ2-1,TRBV19,many,TGTGCCAGTAGTAGGGCCTGGGATGAGCAGTTCTTC,CASSRAWDEQFF
TRBD2,TRBJ2-1,TRBV3-1,many,TGTGCCAGCAGCCAGGCGACCGGGACTAGCAGCCTTTTC,CASSQATGTSSLF
TRBD1,TRBJ1-4,TRBV3-1,many,TGTGCCAGCAGCCAAGTCAGGGGGAAGTCTAATGAAAAACTGTTTTTT,CASSQVRGKSNEKLFF
TRBD2,TRBJ2-7,TRBV5-1,.,TGCGCCAGCAGACCCCACGGGACTAGCGGGAGTTACGAGCAGTACTTC,CASRPHGTSGSYEQYF
TRBD2,TRBJ2-1,TRBV12-3/TRBV12-4,few,TGTGCCAGCAGGGACGTGTCTAGCGGGAGTGAGCAGTTCTTC,CASRDVSSGSEQFF
.,TRBJ1-6,TRBV2,many,TGTGCCACGACGGAGGGTCGGGACTCAGAGGCACCCCTCCACTTT,CATTEGRDSEAPLHF
.,TRBJ1-3,TRBV19,.,TGTGCCAGTAGTATAATGGGGACTGGAAACACCATATATTTT,CASSIMGTGNTIYF
.,TRBJ1-5,TRBV6-2/TRBV6-3,.,TGTGCCAGCAGCCCCTCCCGGGGCAGCAATCAGCCCCAGCATTTT,CASSPSRGSNQPQHF
TRBD2,TRBJ2-1,TRBV9,.,TGTGCCAGCAGCGTAGAGGGGACTAGCGGGACTAACAATGAGCAGTTCTTC,CASSVEGTSGTNNEQFF